What follows are 22 T cell receptor beta chains derived from one specimen sequenced in a study of CD8 T cells in ankylosing spondylitis. TCRdb re-derived calls from the 5' RACE reads in MiXCR, one entry per CDR3 protein. This sample has 220,000 or so distinct CDR3 sequences, with roughly 10% found just once. The sequenced sample was blood, either unsorted or a sorted T cell fraction (not recorded which). The receptors originated from a male donor with ankylosing spondylitis or in good health (not recorded which).

Turning to this clonotype: This may come from a read error, since a much larger clone is one base off. The chain is built from TRBV5-5 and TRBJ1-1; no definite D call. Germline V gene sequence: CDR1 SGHKS, CDR2 YYEKEE (reference sequence). The CDR3 is 14 residues long. Trimming pared 2 bases from V and 1 base from J, leaving 9 bases between. DNA of the CDR3: TGTGCCAGCAGCTTTAACCCCACGAACACTGAAGCTTTCTTT. It is translated as CASSFNPTNTEAFF.

The sample holds a few counts of this clonotype. One end of the junction does not line up with germline, which may come from a read error. The rearrangement uses TRBV7-3 and TRBJ2-7, with 7 positions matching TRBD2. The CDR3 has 15 residues. Germline V lookup: CDR1 SGHTA, CDR2 FQGTGA. The DNA of the CDR3 is TGTGCCAGCAGCTCACCTTCATCGGGACTAACCACCCTCCACTTC. Its protein product is CASSSPSSGLTTLHF.

This clonotype was seen repeatedly, ten times or more. The V call is TRBV20-1, the J call TRBJ2-3; 13 bases are shared with TRBD2. Germline-derived CDR1 and CDR2 are DFQATT and SNEGSKA (reference sequence). The CDR3 consists of 15 residues. The V segment lost 6 bases and the J segment 4 bases; nucleotides outside the gene matches: 7. The CDR3 here is CSATSGTSGADTQYF. The CDR3 DNA reads as TGCAGTGCGACCTCCGGGACTAGCGGGGCAGATACGCAGTATTTT.

Ten or more counts support this clonotype. This chain uses TRBV6-2 or TRBV6-3 with TRBJ2-7; D tentatively reads TRBD1 or TRBD2 (5 bases each). Deletions cut 4 bases from V and 0 bases from J, with 16 bases between. Germline V gene lookup returns CDR1 MNHEY and CDR2 SVGEGT. CDR3 length: 16 residues. This CDR3 reads CASSSPGRRSSYEQYF. CDR3 DNA: TGTGCCAGCAGTTCCCCGGGACGCCGAAGCTCCTACGAGCAGTACTTC.

This clonotype was detected ten times or more. CDR3 protein: CSAPTPTSHSYNEQFF. CDR3 coding DNA: TGCAGTGCCCCAACCCCGACTAGCCACTCCTACAATGAGCAGTTCTTC. The gene calls are TRBV20-1 and TRBJ2-1, with TRBD2 identical over 7 bases. Germline assignment: CDR1 DFQATT and CDR2 SNEGSKA (reference sequence). V gave up 6 bases and J gave up 0 bases; unmatched junction bases: 11. This CDR3 comprises 16 residues.

At least ten counts were recorded for this clonotype. The chain uses TRBV29-1 and TRBJ1-1; no definite D call. The V gene lost 7 bases and the J gene lost 3 bases, with 15 bases spanning the gap. The germline V gene encodes CDR1 SQVTM and CDR2 ANQGSEA. The CDR3 sequence is 13 residues long. This CDR3 is CSAALERDTEAFF. The DNA for the CDR3 is TGCAGCGCAGCCTTGGAAAGGGACACTGAAGCTTTCTTT. The variable domain in full, with the rest retrieved from reference TRBV29-1 and TRBJ1-1, is SAVISQKPSRDICQRGTSLTIQCQVDSQVTMMFWYRQQPGQSLTLIATANQGSEATYESGFVIDKFPISRPNLTFSTLTVSNMSPEDSSIYLCSAALERDTEAFFGQGTRLTVV.

This clonotype has ten or more counts. The chain couples TRBV21-1 to TRBJ2-3; TRBD1, as called in the table, went unchecked against the DNA. TRBV21-1 is shown as a pseudogene. This CDR3 has 14 amino acids. CDR3 amino acids: CASQRGLYTDTQYF. The CDR3 bases are TGTGCCAGCCAGCGGGGGCTCTACACAGATACGCAGTATTTT.

This clonotype was counted many times. J is TRBJ2-3 and V is TRBV10-3, with 9 bases identical to TRBD1. Germline V CDR1 and CDR2: ENHRY, SYGVKD. There are 15 residues in the CDR3. J lost 4 bases, V lost 3 bases, and 5 bases had no gene match. The CDR3 coding sequence is TGTGCCATCAGTGACAACAGGGGGCTGGCAGATACGCAGTATTTT. Encoded protein: CAISDNRGLADTQYF.

The chain carries TRBV3-1 and TRBJ2-7, with D possibly being TRBD1 or TRBD2 (5 bases each). The germline V and J ends were trimmed by 1 base and 12 bases, with 19 bases remaining between them. This CDR3 spans 14 amino acids. CDR1 and CDR2 (germline): LGHDT, YNNKEL (reference sequence). CDR3 DNA sequence: TGTGCCAGCAGCCAAGGTGGGGACGGGTCTAAGCGGTACTTC. Its protein product is CASSQGGDGSKRYF.

Note on this clonotype: A junction boundary mismatches the germline segment, possibly from a read error. Here the CDR3 reads CASNLNGGGPNEQFF. In DNA form, the CDR3 reads TGTGCCAGCAACTTAAATGGGGGGGGACCGAATGAGCAGTTCTTC. J is TRBJ2-1 and V is TRBV7-3; 7 bases match TRBD2. Germline assignment: CDR1 SGHTA and CDR2 FQGTGA. The CDR3 has 15 amino acids.

This clonotype was recorded a few times. A read error may produce the germline difference seen at one junction end. J is TRBJ2-5 and V is TRBV20-1; 10 nucleotides match TRBD2. Germline-derived CDR1 and CDR2 are DFQATT and SNEGSKA (reference sequence). CDR3 size: 14 residues. Written as DNA, the CDR3 is TGCAGTGCTGGAGAACTAGCGGGGCAAGAGACCCAGTACTTC. Its protein is CSAGELAGQETQYF.

This clonotype appeared many times. V and J are TRBV24-1 and TRBJ2-1; D perhaps matches TRBD2 (6 bases). This CDR3 comprises 15 residues. Germline-derived CDR1 and CDR2 are KGHDR and SFDVKD. V gave up 5 bases and J gave up 0 bases, with 10 bases separating them. CDR3 sequence reads: CATSVTTSSYNEQFF. The DNA of the CDR3 is TGTGCCACCAGTGTCACGACTAGCTCCTACAATGAGCAGTTCTTC.

This chain connects TRBV10-3 to TRBJ2-5, with a possible D match to TRBD1 (7 bases). Trimming shortened V by 4 bases and J by 5 bases, and 20 bases separated the two germline ends. From germline, CDR1 is ENHRY and CDR2 SYGVKD. The CDR3 loop spans 16 amino acids. The CDR3 coding sequence is TGTGCCATCAGTGTGGGCAGGGGGGATGGTGACGAGACCCAGTACTTC. Its translation: CAISVGRGDGDETQYF.

The chain has TRBV9 and TRBJ2-1; 7 bases line up with TRBD2. The junction had 4 bases not matched to a gene; V was cut back by 0 bases and J by 4 bases. Germline V CDR1 and CDR2: SGDLS, YYNGEE. This CDR3 is 15 amino acids long. This CDR3 reads CASSVGGGGYNEQFF. CDR3 DNA: TGTGCCAGCAGCGTAGGTGGGGGGGGATACAATGAGCAGTTCTTC.

At least ten counts were recorded for this clonotype. The chain carries TRBV5-1 and TRBJ2-1, with a possible D match to TRBD1 (6 bases). This CDR3 has 15 amino acids. The ends were cut back, 0 bases at V and 7 bases at J, with 14 bases in the middle. CDR1 is SGHRS, CDR2 YFSETQ, per germline. CDR3 in amino acids: CASSLVQGSGNEQFF. The CDR3 DNA sequence: TGCGCCAGCAGCTTGGTGCAGGGGTCAGGGAATGAGCAGTTCTTC. Supplemented by reference TRBV5-1 and TRBJ2-1, the full variable domain reads KAGVTQTPRYLIKTRGQQVTLSCSPISGHRSVSWYQQTPGQGLQFLFEYFSETQRNKGNFPGRFSGRQFSNSRSEMNVSTLELGDSALYLCASSLVQGSGNEQFFGPGTRLTVL.

This clonotype has more than one count but fewer than ten. The chain links TRBV5-4 to TRBJ2-1; no clear D. Germline assignment: CDR1 SGHNT and CDR2 YYREEE (reference sequence). The CDR3 extends over 14 amino acids. Trimming stripped 7 bases from V and 0 bases from J, with 11 bases between. The CDR3 loop reads CASADESSYNEQFF. CDR3 nucleotides: TGTGCCAGCGCCGATGAGAGCTCCTACAATGAGCAGTTCTTC.

In its sample, this clonotype was seen a few times. The chain joins TRBV28 to TRBJ2-5, with 7 bases fitting TRBD1. Looked up from germline, CDR1 is MDHEN and CDR2 is SYDVKM. J lost 4 bases, V lost 5 bases, and 7 bases had no gene match. CDR3 size: 14 residues. The CDR3 loop is CASSPGTVLETQYF. The CDR3 DNA reads TGTGCCAGCAGTCCTGGGACAGTCCTAGAGACCCAGTACTTC.

This clonotype occurred many times. The chain is built from TRBV20-1 and TRBJ2-5, with 10 bases lining up with TRBD2. V shed 3 bases, J shed 2 bases, and the junction held 6 bases outside the gene matches. The germline V gene encodes CDR1 DFQATT and CDR2 SNEGSKA (reference sequence). The CDR3 extends over 15 amino acids. The CDR3 here is CSASPVSGGQETQYF. Written as DNA, the CDR3 is TGCAGTGCTAGCCCGGTTAGCGGGGGGCAAGAGACCCAGTACTTC.

Many counts were recorded for this clonotype. The CDR3 DNA reads as TGCGCCAGCAGCTTGTTAGGCGATCAGCCCCAGCATTTT. It codes for CASSLLGDQPQHF. The V gene is TRBV5-1, the J gene TRBJ1-5; D ambiguous. Trimming cost V 1 base and J 5 bases, with 7 bases left between them. This CDR3 has 13 amino acids. Germline values: CDR1 SGHRS, CDR2 YFSETQ.

As to this clonotype: Germline is not matched at one junction end, which may reflect a read error. The gene calls are TRBV20-1 and TRBJ1-2, with D hard to call. The germline V gene has CDR1 DFQATT and CDR2 SNEGSKA (reference sequence). The CDR3 loop spans 13 amino acids. The CDR3 reads CSARDLESYGDTF. DNA for the CDR3: TGCAGTGCTAGAGATCTGGAAAGCTATGGCGACACCTTC.

This clonotype was counted at least ten times. This chain uses TRBV9 with TRBJ2-3, with D possibly being TRBD1 or TRBD2 (5 bases each). The CDR3 has 17 residues. With 5 bases removed from V and 1 base from J, the gap between germline ends came to 20 bases. Germline CDR1 and CDR2: SGDLS and YYNGEE. CDR3 amino acids: CASSGRTGRSGTDTQYF. DNA of the CDR3: TGTGCCAGCAGTGGACGCACGGGACGGTCGGGCACAGATACGCAGTATTTT.

The table lists this clonotype with many counts. CDR3 in amino acids: CASSPRSGKAFF. DNA of the CDR3: TGTGCCAGCAGCCCCCGGTCCGGGAAAGCTTTCTTT. The gene calls are TRBV7-4 and TRBJ1-1, with no clear D. CDR3 length: 12 residues. Trimming took 5 bases from V and 9 from J, leaving 13 bases between them. Germline assignment: CDR1 SGHVT and CDR2 SQSDAQ.